This entry lists 14 T cell receptor beta chains sequenced from one sample in a study of blood T cell repertoires in COVID-19 (dated by TCRdb to 2020 to 2021). The library was built by means of the immunoSEQ multiplex PCR assay. This is the immuneACCESS table as TCRdb keeps it, with only in-frame sequences that have V and J called. A part of the clones is gone; compared with another copy, unresolved V genes explain less than half, and the rest is unexplained. For this sample the table gives 62,000 or so clones, of which about 80% were detected only once. The ten most abundant clones make up 14% of the sample. The source material was peripheral blood. Every receptor here comes from a man aged 55 to 69 with COVID-19, enrolled during active disease.

This clone was found a few times. V gene TRBV9 combines with J gene TRBJ1-1; weak D call: TRBD1 (5 bases). The germline gives CDR1 SGDLS, CDR2 YYNGEE. The V and J ends lost 3 bases and 1 base respectively, with 10 bases between them. The CDR3 runs 14 residues. CDR3 loop: CASSAWGGNTEAFF. The CDR3 DNA reads TGTGCCAGCAGCGCTTGGGGGGGGAACACTGAAGCTTTCTTT.

This clone is medium-sized. V gene TRBV6-5 combines with J gene TRBJ2-7; tentatively, D is TRBD1 (6 bases). The CDR3 is 12 residues long. Per the germline V gene, CDR1 is MNHEY and CDR2 is SVGAGI. The germline V and J ends were trimmed by 7 bases and 7 bases, with 14 bases remaining between them. CDR3 DNA sequence: TGTGCCAGCAAGGACAGTGGTACTGAGCAGTACTTC. This codes for CASKDSGTEQYF.

The chain has TRBV6-5 and TRBJ2-5, with D uncertain. There are 14 residues in the CDR3. The ends were cut back, 4 bases at V and 4 bases at J, with 13 bases in the middle. CDR1 is MNHEY, CDR2 SVGAGI, per germline. The CDR3 loop reads CASSSPGSGETQYF. DNA for the CDR3: TGTGCCAGCAGTTCCCCGGGTAGTGGAGAGACCCAGTACTTC.

The CDR3 reads CASSVGGSTGELFF. CDR3 DNA: TGTGCCAGCAGCGTGGGAGGGAGCACCGGGGAGCTGTTTTTT. The chain links TRBV9 to TRBJ2-2; 7 positions match TRBD2. Unmatched junction bases numbered 2, after V lost 2 bases and J lost 4 bases. This CDR3 region has 14 residues. Germline CDR1 reads SGDLS; CDR2 reads YYNGEE. Together with reference TRBV9 and TRBJ2-2, the CDR3 gives the full variable domain: DSGVTQTPKHLITATGQRVTLRCSPRSGDLSVYWYQQSLDQGLQFLIQYYNGEERAKGNILERFSAQQFPDLHSELNLSSLELGDSALYFCASSVGGSTGELFFGEGSRLTVL.

The chain employs TRBV27 and TRBJ2-2; D is perhaps TRBD2 (6 bases). Per germline, CDR1 MNHEY and CDR2 SMNVEV (reference sequence). V lost 5 bases, J lost 3 bases, and 13 bases lay in between. The CDR3 has 15 amino acids. The CDR3 loop is CASSPTRDYTGELFF. CDR3 bases: TGTGCCAGCAGTCCAACCCGGGACTACACCGGGGAGCTGTTTTTT.

The rearrangement uses TRBV5-5 and TRBJ2-3; D ambiguous. Trimming stripped 1 base from V and 6 bases from J, with 6 bases between. Germline V gene data show CDR1 as SGHKS and CDR2 as YYEKEE (reference sequence). The CDR3 runs 12 residues. CDR3 nucleotides: TGTGCCAGCAGCTTGAATGAGGATACGCAGTATTTT. Its translation is CASSLNEDTQYF.

The gene calls are TRBV4-2 and TRBJ1-6; D unclear. V shed 0 bases and J shed 7 bases, with 7 bases lying between them. CDR1 and CDR2 (germline): LGHNA, YNFKEQ. The CDR3 contains 14 residues. The CDR3: CASSQEFRNSPLHF. The CDR3 nucleotides read TGTGCCAGCAGCCAAGAATTCAGGAATTCACCCCTCCACTTT.

This clone has only one observation. The chain carries TRBV5-1 and TRBJ1-2; weak D call: TRBD1 (6 bases). This CDR3 has 15 amino acids. V shed 4 bases and J shed 8 bases, with 21 bases lying between them. Germline loops: CDR1 SGHRS, CDR2 YFSETQ. The CDR3 region is CASSLSGGGPRGYTF. As DNA, the CDR3 is TGCGCCAGCAGCCTCTCCGGGGGGGGGCCAAGAGGCTACACCTTC.

The rearrangement joins TRBV6-5 to TRBJ2-3, with D perhaps TRBD1 (5 bases). This CDR3 spans 14 amino acids. Germline values: CDR1 MNHEY, CDR2 SVGAGI. V lost 8 bases and J lost 6, with 18 bases in between. This CDR3 reads CASQGAGGVDTQYF. As DNA, the CDR3 is TGTGCCAGCCAAGGGGCAGGTGGGGTGGATACGCAGTATTTT.

The chain employs TRBV5-1 and TRBJ1-6; 8 bases map to TRBD1. The CDR3 is 14 amino acids. Germline values: CDR1 SGHRS, CDR2 YFSETQ. V dropped 4 bases and J dropped 7; count of bases not matched to a gene: 4. The CDR3 sequence is CASSPDRVNSPLHF. CDR3 DNA: TGCGCCAGCAGCCCGGACAGGGTGAATTCACCCCTCCACTTT.

The CDR3 region has the DNA TGTGCCAGCAGTTATACAGGCTCCTTCGAGGAGCAGTACTTC. It is translated as CASSYTGSFEEQYF. The chain uses TRBV6-5 and TRBJ2-7, with D possibly TRBD1 on 5 matching bases. The length of the CDR3 is 14 residues. Between the trimmed V and J ends, which lost 3 bases and 7 bases, there was a span of 16 bases. Germline CDR1 MNHEY, CDR2 SVGAGI.

Here the CDR3 DNA reads TGTGCCAGCAGATCCCTCCGGGAGGGGCGGATAGATACGCAGTATTTT. This encodes CASRSLREGRIDTQYF. V is TRBV11-3 and J is TRBJ2-3; 8 nucleotides align to TRBD2. Germline V gene lookup returns CDR1 SGHNT and CDR2 YENEEA. V dropped 6 bases and J dropped 5; count of bases not matched to a gene: 13. CDR3 size: 16 residues.

J is TRBJ2-3 and V is TRBV19; D remains unclear. Trimming stripped 4 bases from V and 2 bases from J, with 16 bases between. Germline CDR1 LNHDA, CDR2 SQIVND (reference sequence). The CDR3 length is 16 residues. CDR3 loop: CASSTLPLRDTDTQYF. The CDR3 DNA sequence: TGTGCCAGTAGTACCCTTCCGCTAAGAGACACAGATACGCAGTATTTT.

This clone came up once. The CDR3 is CAWSLGLSGNTIYF. CDR3 nucleotides: TGTGCCTGGAGTTTGGGACTCTCTGGAAACACCATATATTTT. This chain joins TRBV30 and TRBJ1-3; perhaps TRBD1 as D (5 bases). V was shortened by 2 bases and J by 0 bases, with 8 bases between the two germline ends. This CDR3 region has 14 residues. Germline CDR1 is GTSNPN and CDR2 is SVGIG (reference sequence). Variable domain in full (rest from reference TRBV30 and TRBJ1-3): SQTIHQWPATLVQPVGSPLSLECTVEGTSNPNLYWYRQAAGRGLQLLFYSVGIGQISSEVPQNLSASRPQDRQFILSSKKLLLSDSGFYLCAWSLGLSGNTIYFGEGSWLTVV.